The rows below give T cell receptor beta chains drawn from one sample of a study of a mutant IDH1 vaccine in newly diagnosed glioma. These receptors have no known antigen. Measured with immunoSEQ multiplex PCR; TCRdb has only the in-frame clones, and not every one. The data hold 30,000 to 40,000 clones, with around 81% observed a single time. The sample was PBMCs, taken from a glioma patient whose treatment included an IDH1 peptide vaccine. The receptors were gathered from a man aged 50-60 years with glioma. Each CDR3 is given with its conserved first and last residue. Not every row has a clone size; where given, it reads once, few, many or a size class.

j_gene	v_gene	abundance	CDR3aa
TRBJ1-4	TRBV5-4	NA	CASSPGQGIGKLFF
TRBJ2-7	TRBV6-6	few	CASSPGTSGTSYEQYF
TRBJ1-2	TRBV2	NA	CAAPGSGQGFGYTF
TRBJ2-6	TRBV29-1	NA	CSVIRSGANVLTF
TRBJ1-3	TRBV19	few	CASGQSGNTIYF
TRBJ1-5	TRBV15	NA	CATSRDGRGGQPQHF
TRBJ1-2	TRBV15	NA	CATSIRPDLGYTF
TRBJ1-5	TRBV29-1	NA	CSVEENSNQPQHF
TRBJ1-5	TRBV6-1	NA	CATAAGWQPQHF
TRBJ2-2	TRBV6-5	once	CASSFEGGRYTGELFF
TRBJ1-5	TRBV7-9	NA	CASSLGTLPQHF
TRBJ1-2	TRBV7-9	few	CASSLEGSSIYGYTF
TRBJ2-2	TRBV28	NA	CASRRTGELFF
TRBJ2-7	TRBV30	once	CAWSGRFQKYF
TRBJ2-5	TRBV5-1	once	CASSLEIQETQYF
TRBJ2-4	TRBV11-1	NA	CASSLSGAQYF
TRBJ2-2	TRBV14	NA	CASSQSTAGGPGGELFF
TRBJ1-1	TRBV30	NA	CAWSVMMFEAFF
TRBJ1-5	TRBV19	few	CASSWQNDQPQHF
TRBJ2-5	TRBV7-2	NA	CASSLVAGGGTQYF
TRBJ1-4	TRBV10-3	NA	CAISDQMVGEKLFF
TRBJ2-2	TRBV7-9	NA	CASSLAQLPNTGELFF
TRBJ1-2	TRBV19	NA	CASSMKGGDNYGYTF
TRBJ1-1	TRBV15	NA	CATSRPGTTEAFF
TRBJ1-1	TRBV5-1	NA	CASSLQTNAEAFF
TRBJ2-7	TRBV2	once	CASRRRQGTEQYF
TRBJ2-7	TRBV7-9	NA	CASSHGVGSEQYF
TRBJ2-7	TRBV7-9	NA	CASTLTGGEYEQYF